This T cell receptor beta chain stems from a study of T cells in Graves' hyperthyroidism and ophthalmopathy. This CDR3 comprises 12 residues. Losses at the gene ends were 11 bases for V and 4 bases for J; bases not matched to a gene: 4. CDR1 SNHLY and CDR2 FYNNEI come from the germline V gene. Amplified regions were TCR beta CDR3 sequences from RNA transcripts. First-round RT-PCR targeting the TCR CDR3 was performed with the HTBI primer set. TCRdb reanalysed the multiplex PCR reads using MiXCR and keeps one entry per CDR3 protein. The sample has 450,000 to 550,000 distinct CDR3 sequences, around 22% seen once. About this clonotype: Its antigen is unidentified.

Study-wide results and caveats: Classification by a 13 V-J model distinguished ophthalmopathy from stable hyperthyroidism.

A patient was excluded if there was uncontrolled infection, other autoimmune disease, pregnancy or lactation. This clonotype was obtained from a woman aged 25 to 39 with Graves' ophthalmopathy. The source material was blood. The chain has TRBV2 and TRBJ2-3, with 9 bases aligning to TRBD2. The CDR3 reads CASGTSPDTQYF. CDR3 nucleotide sequence: TGTGCCTCAGGGACTAGCCCAGATACGCAGTATTTT.